This T cell receptor (beta chain) appears in the sequencing data of a study of immune cell composition in non-small cell lung cancer. The table came from immunoSEQ multiplex PCR; TCRdb's copy has only in-frame clones and leaves some out. The sample records fewer than 2,000 clones, approximately 80% being singletons. The CDR3 has 18 residues. The germline V gene encodes CDR1 MGHRA and CDR2 YSYEKL. V was clipped by 2 bases and J by 10 bases; unmatched bases: 18. Normal lung was sampled as far from the tumour as possible, at least 3 cm. This chain connects TRBV4-1 to TRBJ2-1; the match to TRBD2 covers 9 bases. Sequencing was performed on non-adjacent lung tissue. The clonotype was recovered from a human donor with non-small cell lung cancer. CDR3 bases: TGCGCCAGCAGCCAAAACCGGGGTAGCGGGAGTGGGGGGTCGGAGCAGTTCTTC. This codes for CASSQNRGSGSGGSEQFF.